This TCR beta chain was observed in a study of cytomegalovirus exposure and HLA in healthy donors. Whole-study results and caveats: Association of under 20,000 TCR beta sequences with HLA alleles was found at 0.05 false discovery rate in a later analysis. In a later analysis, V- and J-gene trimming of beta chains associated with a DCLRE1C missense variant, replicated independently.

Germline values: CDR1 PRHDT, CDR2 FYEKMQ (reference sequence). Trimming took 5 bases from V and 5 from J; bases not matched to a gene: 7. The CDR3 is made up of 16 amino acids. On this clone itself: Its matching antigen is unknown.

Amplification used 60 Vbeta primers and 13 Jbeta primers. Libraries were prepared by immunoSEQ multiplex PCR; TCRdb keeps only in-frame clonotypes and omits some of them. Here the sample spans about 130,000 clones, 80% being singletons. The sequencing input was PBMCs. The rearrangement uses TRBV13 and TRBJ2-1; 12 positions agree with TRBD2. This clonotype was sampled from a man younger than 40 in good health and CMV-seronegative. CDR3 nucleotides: TGTGCCAGCAGCCCCCGGACTAGCGGGATAAACAATGAGCAGTTCTTC. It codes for CASSPRTSGINNEQFF.